These T cell receptor beta chains were read from a single sample in a study of human T cells and chemical hapten exposure. Each CDR3 protein is one row after TCRdb ran MiXCR on the RACE reads. The sample contains around 340,000 distinct CDR3 sequences, around 7% of which appear only once. Source: whole blood, taken in connection with sensitization to the hapten diphenylcyclopropenone (DPC). The receptor set was obtained from a woman younger than 35 with alopecia areata. Some clones in this sample may be carry-over from other donors' samples. The CDR3 runs from the conserved cysteine through the conserved F or W. The D gene is left open where the match is weak. Only part of the rows carry a size: once, few, many, or a class if the clone is expanded.

CDR3 protein: CASSGWDPVGEQYF
CDR3 DNA: TGTGCCAGCAGCGGGTGGGACCCGGTGGGCGAGCAGTACTTC
V gene: TRBV9
J gene: TRBJ2-7
clone size: .
D gene: .

CDR3 protein: CASSQDSNSRNQPQHF
CDR3 DNA: TGCGCCAGCAGCCAAGATAGTAACAGCCGAAATCAGCCCCAGCATTTT
V gene: TRBV4-3
J gene: TRBJ1-5
clone size: many
D gene: .

CDR3 protein: CASSSGQSSYNEQFF
CDR3 DNA: TGTGCCAGCAGCTCGGGACAGAGCTCCTACAATGAGCAGTTCTTC
V gene: TRBV5-8
J gene: TRBJ2-1
clone size: many
D gene: TRBD1

CDR3 protein: CSAPGDSHGTDTQYF
CDR3 DNA: TGCAGTGCTCCCGGGGACAGCCATGGGACAGATACGCAGTATTTT
V gene: TRBV20-1
J gene: TRBJ2-3
clone size: many
D gene: TRBD1

CDR3 protein: CATSATGTGDTEAFF
CDR3 DNA: TGTGCCACCAGCGCAACCGGGACAGGGGACACTGAAGCTTTCTTT
V gene: TRBV15
J gene: TRBJ1-1
clone size: .
D gene: TRBD1

CDR3 protein: CASSSHSGANVLTF
CDR3 DNA: TGTGCCAGCAGCTCACACTCTGGGGCCAACGTCCTGACTTTC
V gene: TRBV21-1
J gene: TRBJ2-6
clone size: few
D gene: .

CDR3 protein: CASSGQDQPQHF
CDR3 DNA: TGTGCCAGCAGTGGACAAGATCAGCCCCAGCATTTT
V gene: TRBV25-1
J gene: TRBJ1-5
clone size: .
D gene: .

CDR3 protein: CATSRLGQGYNEQFF
CDR3 DNA: TGTGCCACCAGCCGATTAGGGCAGGGATACAATGAGCAGTTCTTC
V gene: TRBV15
J gene: TRBJ2-1
clone size: many
D gene: .

CDR3 protein: CASSLLRTDGYTF
CDR3 DNA: TGTGCCAGCAGCCTACTCAGGACGGATGGCTACACCTTC
V gene: TRBV2
J gene: TRBJ1-2
clone size: .
D gene: .

CDR3 protein: CASDRTGARGGQFF
CDR3 DNA: TGTGCCAGCGACAGGACAGGGGCCAGAGGAGGGCAGTTCTTC
V gene: TRBV6-1
J gene: TRBJ2-1
clone size: many
D gene: TRBD1

CDR3 protein: CASSRQGDTQYF
CDR3 DNA: TGTGCCAGCAGTCGACAGGGAGATACGCAGTATTTT
V gene: TRBV6-5
J gene: TRBJ2-3
clone size: many
D gene: TRBD1

CDR3 protein: CASSPDYRGFLTF
CDR3 DNA: TGTGCCAGCAGCCCCGATTATCGAGGGTTCCTGACTTTC
V gene: TRBV7-2
J gene: TRBJ2-6
clone size: many
D gene: .

CDR3 protein: CASSPGQGKGYNEQFF
CDR3 DNA: TGTGCCAGCAGTCCAGGACAGGGCAAGGGCTACAATGAGCAGTTCTTC
V gene: TRBV12-3/TRBV12-4
J gene: TRBJ2-1
clone size: few
D gene: TRBD1

CDR3 protein: CASSLAGTATDTQYF
CDR3 DNA: TGTGCCAGCAGCTTGGCGGGGACGGCCACAGATACGCAGTATTTT
V gene: TRBV5-4
J gene: TRBJ2-3
clone size: .
D gene: .

CDR3 protein: CASRRLYRDSLHGTSNQPQHF
CDR3 DNA: TGTGCAAGTCGCCGTCTGTACCGGGACTCACTCCATGGAACCAGCAATCAGCCCCAGCATTTT
V gene: TRBV12-2
J gene: TRBJ1-5
clone size: few
D gene: .

CDR3 protein: CASRLGQGKNEQFF
CDR3 DNA: TGTGCCAGCAGGCTGGGACAGGGGAAGAATGAGCAGTTCTTC
V gene: TRBV28
J gene: TRBJ2-1
clone size: few
D gene: TRBD1

CDR3 protein: CASSQGLGGGTDTQYF
CDR3 DNA: TGCGCCAGCAGCCAAGGACTAGGAGGGGGCACAGATACGCAGTATTTT
V gene: TRBV4-3
J gene: TRBJ2-3
clone size: .
D gene: .

CDR3 protein: CASSPAPGQDFNEQFF
CDR3 DNA: TGTGCCAGCAGCCCCGCCCCGGGACAGGACTTCAATGAGCAGTTCTTC
V gene: TRBV7-9
J gene: TRBJ2-1
clone size: .
D gene: TRBD1

CDR3 protein: CASSLRGRGTEAFF
CDR3 DNA: TGTGCTAGCAGCTTAAGAGGGAGAGGCACTGAAGCTTTCTTT
V gene: TRBV7-7
J gene: TRBJ1-1
clone size: many
D gene: .

CDR3 protein: CASSLVRGEGYTF
CDR3 DNA: TGTGCCAGCAGCTTAGTAAGGGGGGAAGGCTACACCTTC
V gene: TRBV7-8
J gene: TRBJ1-2
clone size: few
D gene: .

CDR3 protein: CATSSRTGGGNEKLFF
CDR3 DNA: TGTGCCACCAGCAGCCGGACAGGGGGCGGGAATGAAAAACTGTTTTTT
V gene: TRBV15
J gene: TRBJ1-4
clone size: .
D gene: TRBD1

CDR3 protein: CASTDEMGLAGGAAKDTQYF
CDR3 DNA: TGTGCCAGCACCGATGAAATGGGACTAGCGGGGGGGGCAGCTAAAGATACGCAGTATTTT
V gene: TRBV5-4
J gene: TRBJ2-3
clone size: .
D gene: TRBD2

CDR3 protein: CASSLDGGRRRTEAFF
CDR3 DNA: TGTGCCAGCAGCTTAGACGGGGGGCGAAGACGAACTGAAGCTTTCTTT
V gene: TRBV7-8
J gene: TRBJ1-1
clone size: .
D gene: .

CDR3 protein: CASSSDRGQQPQHF
CDR3 DNA: TGTGCCAGCAGCTCGGACAGGGGGCAACAGCCCCAGCATTTT
V gene: TRBV13
J gene: TRBJ1-5
clone size: .
D gene: TRBD1

CDR3 protein: CASSRRDRGYSPLHF
CDR3 DNA: TGTGCCAGCAGCCGGAGGGACAGGGGTTACTCACCCCTCCACTTT
V gene: TRBV7-2
J gene: TRBJ1-6
clone size: .
D gene: TRBD1

CDR3 protein: CASSLKTSGFLSYNEQFF
CDR3 DNA: TGTGCCAGCAGCCTAAAGACTAGCGGGTTCCTCTCCTACAATGAGCAGTTCTTC
V gene: TRBV7-9
J gene: TRBJ2-1
clone size: .
D gene: TRBD2

CDR3 protein: CAIGRGHGYTF
CDR3 DNA: TGTGCCATCGGCAGGGGCCATGGCTACACCTTC
V gene: TRBV10-3
J gene: TRBJ1-2
clone size: .
D gene: .

CDR3 protein: CASSFQGREQYF
CDR3 DNA: TGTGCCAGCAGTTTCCAGGGCCGGGAGCAGTACTTC
V gene: TRBV6-2/TRBV6-3
J gene: TRBJ2-7
clone size: many
D gene: .

CDR3 protein: CASSLETGTGDSPLHF
CDR3 DNA: TGTGCCAGCAGTTTGGAAACCGGGACAGGGGATTCACCCCTCCACTTT
V gene: TRBV12-3/TRBV12-4
J gene: TRBJ1-6
clone size: many
D gene: TRBD1

CDR3 protein: CASSPRGLEQFF
CDR3 DNA: TGTGCCAGCAGCCCACGGGGTTTGGAGCAGTTCTTC
V gene: TRBV6-5
J gene: TRBJ2-1
clone size: few
D gene: .

CDR3 protein: CASSAGPGPQHF
CDR3 DNA: TGTGCCAGCAGCGCCGGTCCTGGGCCCCAGCATTTT
V gene: TRBV11-3
J gene: TRBJ1-5
clone size: .
D gene: .

CDR3 protein: CASSRFLGGGYGYTF
CDR3 DNA: TGTGCCAGCAGTAGATTTTTGGGCGGTGGGTATGGCTACACCTTC
V gene: TRBV6-5
J gene: TRBJ1-2
clone size: few
D gene: .

CDR3 protein: CASSFRIVDSLNIQYF
CDR3 DNA: TGTGCCAGCAGTTTTCGGATTGTCGACAGCTTAAACATTCAGTACTTC
V gene: TRBV12-3/TRBV12-4
J gene: TRBJ2-4
clone size: .
D gene: .

CDR3 protein: CASSYSGIAYNEQFF
CDR3 DNA: TGTGCCAGCAGTTACTCAGGGATTGCCTACAATGAGCAGTTCTTC
V gene: TRBV6-5
J gene: TRBJ2-1
clone size: many
D gene: .

CDR3 protein: CASSYSAREATTEAFF
CDR3 DNA: TGTGCCAGCAGTTACTCGGCCAGGGAGGCGACCACTGAAGCTTTCTTT
V gene: TRBV6-2/TRBV6-3
J gene: TRBJ1-1
clone size: .
D gene: .

CDR3 protein: CASSRRLAGQETQYF
CDR3 DNA: TGTGCCAGCAGCAGGAGGCTAGCCGGCCAAGAGACCCAGTACTTC
V gene: TRBV11-2
J gene: TRBJ2-5
clone size: many
D gene: .

CDR3 protein: CASSLEDRVTYGYTF
CDR3 DNA: TGTGCCAGCAGCTTGGAGGACAGGGTAACTTATGGCTACACCTTC
V gene: TRBV5-6
J gene: TRBJ1-2
clone size: .
D gene: TRBD1

CDR3 protein: CASSQDSRQPDGYTF
CDR3 DNA: TGCGCCAGCAGCCAAGATTCCCGGCAGCCCGATGGCTACACCTTC
V gene: TRBV4-3
J gene: TRBJ1-2
clone size: few
D gene: .

CDR3 protein: CAISGPGQGVYEQYF
CDR3 DNA: TGTGCCATCAGTGGTCCGGGACAGGGCGTATACGAGCAGTACTTC
V gene: TRBV10-3
J gene: TRBJ2-7
clone size: many
D gene: TRBD1

CDR3 protein: CASTQAGGPTVGNEQFF
CDR3 DNA: TGTGCCAGCACTCAAGCGGGGGGGCCTACGGTGGGCAATGAGCAGTTCTTC
V gene: TRBV6-2/TRBV6-3
J gene: TRBJ2-1
clone size: many
D gene: TRBD2

CDR3 protein: CASSLFDNEQFF
CDR3 DNA: TGTGCCAGCAGCCTATTCGACAATGAGCAGTTCTTC
V gene: TRBV5-6
J gene: TRBJ2-1
clone size: many
D gene: .

CDR3 protein: CASSDRASPSSYNEQFF
CDR3 DNA: TGTGCCAGCAGTGATAGGGCTAGCCCTAGCTCCTACAATGAGCAGTTCTTC
V gene: TRBV2
J gene: TRBJ2-1
clone size: .
D gene: .